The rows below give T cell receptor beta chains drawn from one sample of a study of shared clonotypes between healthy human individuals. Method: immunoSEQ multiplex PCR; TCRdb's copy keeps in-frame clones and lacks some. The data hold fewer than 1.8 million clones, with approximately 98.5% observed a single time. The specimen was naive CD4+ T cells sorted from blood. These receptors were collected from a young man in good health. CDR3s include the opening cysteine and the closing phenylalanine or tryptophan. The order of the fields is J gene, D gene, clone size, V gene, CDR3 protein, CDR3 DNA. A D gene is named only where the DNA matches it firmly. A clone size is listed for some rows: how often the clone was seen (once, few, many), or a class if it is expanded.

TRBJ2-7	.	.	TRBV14	CASSQGPRTYF	TGTGCCAGCAGCCAAGGACCTCGGACTTACTTC
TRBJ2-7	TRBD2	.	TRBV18	CASSAGTSATYEQYF	TGTGCCAGCTCGGCCGGGACTAGCGCAACCTACGAGCAGTACTTC
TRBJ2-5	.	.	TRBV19	CASSIDIGSETQYF	TGTGCCAGTAGTATAGATATAGGGTCGGAGACCCAGTACTTC
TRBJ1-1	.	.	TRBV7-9	CASSLRTERAFF	TGTGCCAGCAGTCTTCGGACAGAGAGAGCTTTCTTT
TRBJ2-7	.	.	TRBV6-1	CASRRVEQYF	TGTGCCAGCAGAAGGGTCGAGCAGTACTTC
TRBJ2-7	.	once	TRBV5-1	CASSRGSATYEQYF	TGCGCCAGCAGTCGGGGGAGCGCGACCTACGAGCAGTACTTC
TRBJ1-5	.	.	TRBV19	CASSMVPGLRGPQHF	TGTGCCAGTAGTATGGTCCCGGGACTTCGGGGGCCCCAGCATTTT
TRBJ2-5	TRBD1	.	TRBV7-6	CASSEFSGGETQYF	TGTGCCAGCAGCGAATTTTCAGGGGGCGAGACCCAGTACTTC
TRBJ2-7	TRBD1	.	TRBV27	CASSLRAGGQASYEQYF	TGTGCCAGCAGTTTAAGGGCCGGGGGACAGGCCTCCTACGAGCAGTACTTC
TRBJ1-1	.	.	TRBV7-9	CASSLGPRVTEAFF	TGTGCCAGCAGCTTAGGGCCCAGGGTCACTGAAGCTTTCTTT
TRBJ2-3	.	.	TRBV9	CASSPDRTTDTQYF	TGTGCCAGCAGCCCTGACAGAACCACAGATACGCAGTATTTT
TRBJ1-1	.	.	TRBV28	CASSLLGTTEAFF	TGTGCCAGCAGTTTATTAGGTACTACTGAAGCTTTCTTT
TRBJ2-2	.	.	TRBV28	CASSLPGRNTGELFF	TGTGCCAGCAGTCTTCCGGGACGGAACACCGGGGAGCTGTTTTTT
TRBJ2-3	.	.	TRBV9	CASSLGVASDTQYF	TGTGCCAGCAGCCTCGGTGTAGCCTCAGATACGCAGTATTTT
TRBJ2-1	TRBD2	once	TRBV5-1	CASSLGIGLAANEQFF	TGCGCCAGCAGCTTGGGAATAGGACTAGCGGCCAATGAGCAGTTCTTC
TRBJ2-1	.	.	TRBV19	CASRAQVNEQFF	TGTGCCAGTAGGGCACAGGTTAATGAGCAGTTCTTC
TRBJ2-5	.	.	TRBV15	CATSVDPQALRETQYF	TGTGCCACCAGCGTGGATCCCCAGGCCCTTCGGGAGACCCAGTACTTC
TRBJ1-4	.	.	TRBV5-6	CASSEEDRPEKLFF	TGTGCCAGCAGCGAGGAGGATCGTCCCGAAAAACTGTTTTTT
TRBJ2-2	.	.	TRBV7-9	CASSRRGGLGTGELFF	TGTGCCAGCTCCCGGCGAGGGGGATTAGGTACCGGGGAGCTGTTTTTT
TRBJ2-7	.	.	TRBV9	CASSPSVQVVYEQYF	TGTGCCAGCAGCCCGAGTGTCCAGGTTGTGTACGAGCAGTACTTC
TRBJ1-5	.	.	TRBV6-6	CASTGYSNQPQHF	TGTGCCAGCACGGGATATAGCAATCAGCCCCAGCATTTT
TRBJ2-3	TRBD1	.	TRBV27	CASSLGTGLVTDTQYF	TGTGCCAGCAGTTTAGGGACAGGGCTCGTGACAGATACGCAGTATTTT
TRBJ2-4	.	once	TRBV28	CASSLDFSLAKNIQYF	TGTGCCAGCAGTTTAGACTTCTCGCTAGCCAAAAACATTCAGTACTTC
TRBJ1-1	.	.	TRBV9	CASSEGPVNTEAFF	TGTGCCAGCAGCGAGGGGCCGGTGAACACTGAAGCTTTCTTT
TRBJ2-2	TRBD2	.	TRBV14	CASSPHLLAGVTGELFF	TGTGCCAGCAGCCCACATCTACTAGCGGGAGTAACCGGGGAGCTGTTTTTT
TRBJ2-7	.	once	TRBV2	CASSNRGRHSTGEQYF	TGTGCCAGCAGTAACAGAGGACGCCATTCTACTGGGGAGCAGTACTTC
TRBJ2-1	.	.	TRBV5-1	CASSLRGDNEQFF	TGCGCCAGCAGCTTGAGAGGGGACAATGAGCAGTTCTTC
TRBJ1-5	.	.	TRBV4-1	CASSQDGRDQPQHF	TGCGCCAGCAGCCAAGATGGGCGGGACCAGCCCCAGCATTTT
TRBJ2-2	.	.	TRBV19	CASSIWGRVAGELFF	TGTGCCAGTAGTATTTGGGGTCGGGTGGCCGGGGAGCTGTTTTTT
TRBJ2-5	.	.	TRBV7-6	CASSFQETQYF	TGTGCCAGCAGCTTCCAAGAGACCCAGTACTTC
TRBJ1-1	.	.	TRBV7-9	CASSLATHRDTEEEAFF	TGTGCCAGCAGCTTAGCCACTCACCGGGATACGGAGGAGGAAGCTTTCTTT
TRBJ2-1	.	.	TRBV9	CASSLVSGNEQFF	TGTGCCAGCAGCCTTGTCTCGGGGAATGAGCAGTTCTTC
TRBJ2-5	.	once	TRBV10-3	CAISVRTEETQYF	TGTGCCATCAGTGTCCGGACAGAAGAGACCCAGTACTTC
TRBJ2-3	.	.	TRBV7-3	CASSSQPLGRGTDTQYF	TGTGCCAGCAGCTCCCAGCCTTTGGGGCGGGGCACAGATACGCAGTATTTT
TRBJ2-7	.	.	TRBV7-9	CASSPGLIVGYEQYF	TGTGCCAGCAGCCCGGGACTGATCGTCGGGTACGAGCAGTACTTC
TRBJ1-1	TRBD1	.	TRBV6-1	CASQIRGQGPGEAFF	TGTGCCAGCCAGATTCGGGGACAGGGCCCCGGTGAAGCTTTCTTT
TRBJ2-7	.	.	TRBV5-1	CASSLRQAYEQYF	TGCGCCAGCAGCCTTCGACAGGCCTACGAGCAGTACTTC
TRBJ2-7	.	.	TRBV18	CASSPPTLAEQYF	TGTGCCAGCTCACCACCGACGCTCGCCGAGCAGTACTTC
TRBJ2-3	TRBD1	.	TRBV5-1	CASSLGTGFSSDTQYF	TGCGCCAGCAGCTTGGGGACAGGGTTTTCCTCGGATACGCAGTATTTT
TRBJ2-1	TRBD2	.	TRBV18	CASSPLTSGLSREQFF	TGTGCCAGCTCACCGTTGACTAGCGGGTTATCCAGGGAGCAGTTCTTC
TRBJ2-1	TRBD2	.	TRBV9	CASSGSGTSGRAQFF	TGTGCCAGCAGCGGATCCGGGACTAGCGGGAGGGCGCAGTTCTTC
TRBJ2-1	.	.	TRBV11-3	CASSSGRGKGQQFF	TGTGCCAGCAGTTCGGGGAGAGGCAAGGGACAGCAGTTCTTC
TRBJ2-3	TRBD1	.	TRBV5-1	CASSVKAGQVTDTQYF	TGCGCCAGCAGCGTAAAGGCGGGACAGGTCACAGATACGCAGTATTTT
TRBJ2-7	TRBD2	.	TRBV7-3	CASSLGLAESYEQYF	TGTGCCAGCAGCTTAGGGCTAGCGGAATCCTACGAGCAGTACTTC
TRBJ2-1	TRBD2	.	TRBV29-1	CSVEDPRGGPSYNEQFF	TGCAGCGTTGAAGATCCGCGGGGGGGCCCATCCTACAATGAGCAGTTCTTC
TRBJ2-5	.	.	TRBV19	CASSPFTLAVGLGETQYF	TGTGCCAGTAGTCCTTTCACACTAGCCGTCGGTCTGGGAGAGACCCAGTACTTC
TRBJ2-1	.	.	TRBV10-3	CAISESLKLDNNEQFF	TGTGCCATCAGTGAGTCGTTGAAGCTCGATAACAATGAGCAGTTCTTC
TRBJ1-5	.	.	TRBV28	CASRGVSNQPQHF	TGTGCCAGCAGAGGGGTTAGCAATCAGCCCCAGCATTTT
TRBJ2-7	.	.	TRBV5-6	CASSPEVTGYEQYF	TGTGCCAGCAGCCCCGAAGTTACAGGATACGAGCAGTACTTC
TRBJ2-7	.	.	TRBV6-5	CASSIDLGKTYEQYF	TGTGCCAGCAGTATCGACCTCGGGAAAACCTACGAGCAGTACTTC
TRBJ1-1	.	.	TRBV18	CASSQSTGGFGRTEAFF	TGTGCCAGCTCACAGTCCACAGGTGGATTTGGGCGCACTGAAGCTTTCTTT
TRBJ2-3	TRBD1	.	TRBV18	CASSPLQTGFGTDTQYF	TGTGCCAGCTCACCACTACAGACAGGGTTCGGCACAGATACGCAGTATTTT
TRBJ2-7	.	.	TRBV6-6	CASSLGGPGSYEQYF	TGTGCCAGCAGTCTGGGGGGGCCGGGGAGCTACGAGCAGTACTTC